Presented here are 12 T cell receptor beta chains from one specimen sequenced in a study of blood T cells in healthy people across ages. It was with a sample-barcoded 5' primer and a J-beta primer mix that a second PCR of roughly 7 to 12 cycles was run. TCRdb re-called the 5' RACE reads through MiXCR, storing one row per CDR3 protein. Among about 290,000 distinct CDR3 sequences, around 30% were seen once, and the ten largest hold 29%. What was sequenced was blood. These receptor sequences come from a woman between 70 and 85 years old in good health.

This clonotype was seen only a few times. The chain carries TRBV6-2 or TRBV6-3 and TRBJ2-7, with 7 bases identical to TRBD1. CDR1 is MNHEY, CDR2 SVGEGT, per germline. With V trimmed by 5 bases and J by 0 bases, 13 bases remained unmatched. The CDR3 spans 17 residues. The CDR3, as DNA: TGTGCCAGCAGTCGGGACAGTACGAGGGCGGTCTCCTACGAGCAGTACTTC. It translates to CASSRDSTRAVSYEQYF.

This clonotype was detected many times. The V and J genes are TRBV29-1 and TRBJ2-3; TRBD2 is a possible D gene (6 bases). This CDR3 contains 14 residues. Germline values: CDR1 SQVTM, CDR2 ANQGSEA. The V and J ends lost 4 bases and 1 base respectively, with 12 bases between them. CDR3 residues: CSVGGAGRTDTQYF. For the CDR3, the DNA is TGCAGCGTTGGGGGAGCGGGTCGCACAGATACGCAGTATTTT.

V and J are TRBV19 and TRBJ1-2, with unresolved D. The germline CDR1 and CDR2 sequences are LNHDA and SQIVND (reference sequence). The CDR3 loop spans 15 amino acids. Trimming shortened V by 7 bases and J by 4 bases, and 19 bases separated the two germline ends. CDR3 in DNA: TGTGCCAGTACCAGCGCGTGGGGTCCAGGCTATGGCTACACCTTC. The encoded protein is CASTSAWGPGYGYTF.

This sequence joins TRBV3-1 and TRBJ1-1; D unresolved. Germline assignment: CDR1 LGHDT and CDR2 YNNKEL (reference sequence). Between the trimmed V and J ends, which lost 2 bases and 7 bases, there was a span of 8 bases. The CDR3 covers 12 residues. The CDR3 coding sequence is TGTGCCAGCAGCCAACGCACGGGTGAAGCTTTCTTT. This gives the protein CASSQRTGEAFF.

This chain uses TRBV28 with TRBJ2-7; weak D call: TRBD1 (6 bases). V was pared by 6 bases and J by 7 bases, with 25 bases between. The CDR3 consists of 16 residues. CDR1 is MDHEN and CDR2 is SYDVKM in the germline V gene. CDR3 sequence: CASSLASRAPGEEQYF. The CDR3 DNA reads as TGTGCCAGCAGCCTCGCCTCCAGGGCTCCAGGGGAAGAGCAGTACTTC. Looking up the rest from reference TRBV28 and TRBJ2-7 gives the full variable domain: DVKVTQSSRYLVKRTGEKVFLECVQDMDHENMFWYRQDPGLGLRLIYFSYDVKMKEKGDIPEGYSVSREKKERFSLILESASTNQTSMYLCASSLASRAPGEEQYFGPGTRLTVT.

V gene TRBV11-3 combines with J gene TRBJ2-1; TRBD2 matches at 7 bases. This CDR3 is built from 17 residues. The germline CDR1 and CDR2 sequences are SGHNT and YENEEA. J gave up 3 bases and V 5 bases, and 13 bases lay outside the gene matches. The CDR3 is CASSRLNGGRNYNEQFF. The CDR3 nucleotides read TGTGCCAGCAGCCGCCTTAACGGGGGGAGGAACTACAATGAGCAGTTCTTC. The complete variable domain, with remaining parts taken from reference TRBV11-3 and TRBJ2-1, reads EAGVVQSPRYKIIEKKQPVAFWCNPISGHNTLYWYLQNLGQGPELLIRYENEEAVDDSQLPKDRFSAERLKGVDSTLKIQPAELGDSAVYLCASSRLNGGRNYNEQFFGPGTRLTVL.

This clonotype was found a few times. The rearrangement uses TRBV5-5 and TRBJ1-5; tentatively, D is TRBD1 (5 bases). The CDR3 totals 14 residues. Germline values: CDR1 SGHKS, CDR2 YYEKEE (reference sequence). V was cut by 1 base and J by 4 bases, with 9 bases left in between. The CDR3 region has the DNA TGTGCCAGCAGCTTGTTTCAGGGAAATCAGCCCCAGCATTTT. It specifies CASSLFQGNQPQHF.

Many counts were recorded for this clonotype. The V call is TRBV29-1, the J call TRBJ2-5; 10 nucleotides agree with TRBD2. Germline V gives CDR1 SQVTM, CDR2 ANQGSEA. The CDR3 length is 15 residues. V lost 4 bases and J lost 3; bases outside the gene matches: 8. DNA for the CDR3: TGCAGCGTTGTAAGATTCGGACTAGCGGAAGAGACCCAGTACTTC. Translation: CSVVRFGLAEETQYF. Filled out from reference TRBV29-1 and TRBJ2-5, the complete variable domain reads SAVISQKPSRDICQRGTSLTIQCQVDSQVTMMFWYRQQPGQSLTLIATANQGSEATYESGFVIDKFPISRPNLTFSTLTVSNMSPEDSSIYLCSVVRFGLAEETQYFGPGTRLLVL.

A few counts support this clonotype. The V gene is TRBV27, the J gene TRBJ1-2; 7 nucleotides match TRBD1. With V trimmed by 6 bases and J by 4 bases, 8 bases remained unmatched. This CDR3 has 14 residues. Germline CDR1 and CDR2: MNHEY and SMNVEV (reference sequence). The CDR3 spells CASRKGGGGYGYTF. The CDR3, as DNA: TGTGCCAGCAGAAAAGGGGGCGGGGGCTATGGCTACACCTTC.

Only a few counts were recorded for this clonotype. V and J are TRBV2 and TRBJ2-3, with 8 bases matching TRBD1. Germline CDR1 is SNHLY and CDR2 is FYNNEI. The CDR3 is 16 residues long. Germline trimming cut 6 bases from V and 1 base from J; bases unmatched to any gene: 9. CDR3 nucleotides: TGTGCCAGCAGCTCAGGACAGGGCATAGGCACAGATACGCAGTATTTT. Protein sequence: CASSSGQGIGTDTQYF.

This chain uses TRBV7-9 with TRBJ2-7, with D perhaps TRBD1 or TRBD2 (5 bases each). The V and J ends lost 5 bases and 5 bases respectively, with 10 bases between them. This CDR3 is 12 amino acids long. Germline V gene sequence: CDR1 SEHNR, CDR2 FQNEAQ (reference sequence). CDR3 region: CASSPPGHEQYF. CDR3 sequence (DNA): TGTGCCAGCAGCCCGCCGGGGCACGAGCAGTACTTC.

This clonotype has more than one count but fewer than ten. This chain joins TRBV28 and TRBJ2-7; the match to TRBD2 covers 13 bases. Losses at the gene ends were 4 bases for V and 4 bases for J; bases not matched to a gene: 7. The CDR3 totals 16 residues. Germline-derived CDR1 and CDR2 are MDHEN and SYDVKM. For the CDR3, the DNA is TGTGCCAGCAGTTCTATCCGGACTAGCGGGAGTTACGAGCAGTACTTC. This codes for CASSSIRTSGSYEQYF. Full variable domain (missing parts from reference TRBV28 and TRBJ2-7): DVKVTQSSRYLVKRTGEKVFLECVQDMDHENMFWYRQDPGLGLRLIYFSYDVKMKEKGDIPEGYSVSREKKERFSLILESASTNQTSMYLCASSSIRTSGSYEQYFGPGTRLTVT.